Below, 21 T cell receptor beta chains from the same sample are listed, as sequenced in a study of tumor-infiltrating lymphocytes in oesophageal squamous cell carcinoma. TCRdb reanalysed the PCR reads using MiXCR and keeps one entry per CDR3 protein. This repertoire shows over 20,000 distinct CDR3 sequences, about a third found once; its top ten account for approximately 19%. The sequenced sample consisted of esophageal tumor tissue. The source is a female donor with esophageal squamous cell carcinoma.

This clonotype showed up many times. The chain has TRBV28 and TRBJ2-7; TRBD1 agrees at 7 bases. This CDR3 is built from 16 residues. Germline V gene lookup returns CDR1 MDHEN and CDR2 SYDVKM. Trimming removed 6 bases from V and 2 bases from J; junction bases left unmatched: 13. The CDR3 DNA reads TGTGCCAGCAGGGTATCGGAACAGGGGATCGCCTACGAGCAGTACTTC. It codes for CASRVSEQGIAYEQYF.

The chain uses TRBV12-3 or TRBV12-4 and TRBJ2-1, with TRBD2 identical over 11 bases. V was clipped by 7 bases and J by 8 bases; unmatched bases: 13. The CDR3 covers 16 residues. The CDR3 protein is CASTSAYSGRGDEQFF. The CDR3 DNA is TGTGCCAGCACTTCCGCCTATAGCGGGAGGGGTGATGAGCAGTTCTTC.

The rearrangement joins TRBV19 to TRBJ2-2; 7 nucleotides match TRBD2. J lost 5 bases, V lost 6 bases, and 12 bases had no gene match. CDR1 and CDR2 from the germline V gene are LNHDA and SQIVND (reference sequence). The CDR3 runs to 16 residues. The CDR3 protein is CASSPWGGSRTGELFF. In nucleotides, the CDR3 is TGTGCCAGTAGCCCCTGGGGGGGGAGCCGTACCGGGGAGCTGTTTTTT.

This clonotype has a count of ten or more. The chain is built from TRBV7-2 and TRBJ2-3, with 9 bases that match TRBD2. This CDR3 region has 15 residues. The V gene's germline CDR1 is SGHTA and CDR2 FQGNSA. V shed 5 bases, J shed 4 bases, and the junction held 7 bases outside the gene matches. CDR3 nucleotide sequence: TGTGCCAGCAGCGGACAAGCGGGAGGAGCAGATACGCAGTATTTT. It is translated as CASSGQAGGADTQYF.

By share of the sample, this clonotype is medium-sized (0.01 to 0.1%). The J gene is TRBJ2-3, the V gene TRBV7-2; 10 bases agree with TRBD2. CDR1 and CDR2 from the germline V gene are SGHTA and FQGNSA. V lost 1 base to trimming and J lost 6 bases; unmatched junction nucleotides: 16. The CDR3 totals 19 residues. The CDR3, as DNA: TGTGCCAGCAGCTTAGAATTGAGTTTCGGCACTAGCGGGGTGGATACGCAGTATTTT. Translated: CASSLELSFGTSGVDTQYF.

This clonotype was seen a few times. The rearrangement links TRBV5-1 to TRBJ2-5, with TRBD1 matching over 10 bases. The J call may not be correct, given that the DNA end is closer to TRBJ2-7. This CDR3 region has 16 residues. Germline V CDR1 and CDR2: SGHRS, YFSETQ. Here the CDR3 reads CASSFGGQGVSYEQYF. DNA for the CDR3: TGCGCCAGCAGCTTCGGAGGACAGGGGGTCTCCTACGAGCAGTACTTC.

The V and J genes are TRBV7-6 and TRBJ1-1; D uncertain. From germline, CDR1 is SGHVS and CDR2 FNYEAQ. The CDR3 loop spans 15 amino acids. The germline V and J ends were trimmed by 1 base and 2 bases, with 11 bases remaining between them. The CDR3 DNA sequence: TGTGCCAGCAGCTTAGGCCTTGGCAGAAACACTGAAGCTTTCTTT. Its protein product is CASSLGLGRNTEAFF.

This clonotype was counted between two and nine times. This clone may be a read error of a much larger clone one base away. The chain employs TRBV10-3 and TRBJ2-5; D may correspond to TRBD1 or TRBD2 (6 bases each). The DNA end is more similar to TRBJ2-1, so the J call may be wrong. This CDR3 contains 14 residues. CDR1 is ENHRY, CDR2 SYGVKD, per germline. CDR3 coding DNA: TGTGCCATCAGCTCCTCGACGGGGGCCTACGAGCAGTTCTTC. Its protein is CAISSSTGAYEQFF.

In its sample, this clonotype was seen a few times. No conserved phenylalanine or tryptophan ends this CDR3, so it is likely a read error. The limits of the CDR3 on the DNA are not certain, so only TCRdb's listed CDR3 is given. The chain links TRBV7-3 to TRBJ2-6; TRBD1 reflects the table's D call only, with no check against the DNA. The CDR3 comprises 8 residues, both ends counted. Germline V gene data show CDR1 as SGHTA and CDR2 as FQGTGA. The CDR3 sequence: CASSSTGT.

In its sample, this clonotype is medium-sized. The V gene is TRBV7-3, the J gene TRBJ2-5, with 7 bases that match TRBD2. The CDR3 consists of 13 residues. CDR1 is SGHTA, CDR2 FQGTGA, per germline. After removal of 2 bases from V and 6 bases from J, the junction contained 3 bases not matched to a gene. The DNA for the CDR3 is TGTGCCAGCAGCTTAGGGGACTATCAGACCCAGTACTTC. Its translation is CASSLGDYQTQYF.

Concerning this clonotype: A much bigger clone sits one base away, suggesting this may be a read error. The chain couples TRBV11-2 to TRBJ2-7, with D uncertain. The V gene lost 2 bases and the J gene lost 7 bases, with 6 bases spanning the gap. The germline CDR1 and CDR2 sequences are SGHAT and FQNNGV. CDR3 length: 11 residues. CDR3 amino acids: CASSLRDEQYF. CDR3 coding DNA: TGTGCCAGCAGCTTAAGAGATGAGCAGTACTTC.

This clonotype was found many times. V usage is TRBV6-1 and J usage is TRBJ1-5; weak D call: TRBD1 (5 bases). There are 15 residues in the CDR3. V lost 2 bases, J lost 0 bases, and 8 bases lay in between. CDR1 and CDR2 from the germline V gene are MNHNS and SASEGT. This CDR3 reads CASSESGISNQPQHF. The DNA of the CDR3 is TGTGCCAGCAGTGAATCAGGGATTAGCAATCAGCCCCAGCATTTT.

This clonotype came up a few times. The rearrangement joins TRBV6-6 to TRBJ2-6, with 7 nucleotides matching TRBD2. The J call is in doubt because the DNA end fits TRBJ2-7 better. The CDR3 totals 14 residues. Germline V lookup: CDR1 MNHNY, CDR2 SVGAGI (reference sequence). The CDR3 sequence is CASSYSGGGPEQYF. The CDR3 region has the DNA TGTGCCAGCAGTTACTCGGGGGGAGGGCCCGAGCAGTACTTC.

The chain uses TRBV6-1 and TRBJ2-7, with TRBD1 matching over 10 bases. The DNA end is more similar to TRBJ2-1, so the J call may be wrong. Germline V gene sequence: CDR1 MNHNS, CDR2 SASEGT. The CDR3 loop spans 15 amino acids. The CDR3 DNA is TGTGCCAGCAGCTCCGGGACAGGGGAATACAATGAGCAGTTCTTC. This codes for CASSSGTGEYNEQFF.

V gene TRBV20-1 combines with J gene TRBJ2-7, with 9 bases aligning to TRBD2. There are 14 residues in the CDR3. The trim removed 4 bases at V and 3 bases at J, leaving 7 bases unmatched. In germline, CDR1 is DFQATT, CDR2 SNEGSKA (reference sequence). CDR3 region: CSATGLADVYEQYF. The CDR3 DNA reads TGCAGTGCTACGGGACTAGCAGACGTCTACGAGCAGTACTTC.

This clonotype was observed at least ten times. V and J are TRBV6-1 and TRBJ2-7; D ambiguous. The germline CDR1 and CDR2 sequences are MNHNS and SASEGT. The CDR3 runs to 13 residues. V lost 8 bases and J 3 bases, leaving 14 bases between the germline ends. CDR3 sequence (DNA): TGTGCCAGCCACATCGGCAGGTTCTACGAGCAGTACTTC. The encoded protein is CASHIGRFYEQYF.

This clonotype was observed many times. CDR3 sequence (DNA): TGCGCCAGCGGACTAAGCTCCTACAATGAGCAGTTCTTC. Translated: CASGLSSYNEQFF. The V and J genes are TRBV10-2 and TRBJ2-1; the D gene is possibly TRBD2 (6 bases). This CDR3 is built from 13 residues. Per germline, CDR1 WSHSY and CDR2 SAAADI. Trimming removed 8 bases at V and 0 bases at J, with 8 bases between.

This clonotype was found many times. DNA of the CDR3: TGTGCCAGCAGTTTAAGGTGGGGGGTGATGGACAATGAGCAGTTCTTC. It codes for CASSLRWGVMDNEQFF. The rearrangement links TRBV6-1 to TRBJ2-1; TRBD2 is a possible D gene (6 bases). The CDR3 consists of 16 residues. Trimming cost V 5 bases and J 5 bases, with 19 bases left between them. Germline V CDR1 and CDR2: MNHNS, SASEGT.

In its sample, this clonotype was seen many times. This rearrangement joins TRBV19 to TRBJ1-2; D is unresolved. Trimming left V 1 base short and J 8 bases short, with 14 bases between. This CDR3 is 14 amino acids long. Germline V gene sequence: CDR1 LNHDA, CDR2 SQIVND (reference sequence). CDR3 DNA: TGTGCCAGTAGTATAGTGCGAGGAAGGCGCGGCTACACCTTC. This codes for CASSIVRGRRGYTF.

V is TRBV6-6 and J is TRBJ2-3; unclear D gene. The DNA end is a closer match to TRBJ2-7, so the J assignment may be wrong. Germline-derived CDR1 and CDR2 are MNHNY and SVGAGI (reference sequence). The CDR3 length is 14 residues. CDR3 DNA sequence: TGTGCCAGCACCAGACCTGCCAGCTCCTACGAGCAGTACTTC. This gives the protein CASTRPASSYEQYF.

At least ten counts were recorded for this clonotype. The rearrangement links TRBV28 to TRBJ2-7, with TRBD1 matching over 7 bases. Germline V gene data show CDR1 as MDHEN and CDR2 as SYDVKM. Trimming took 6 bases from V and 4 from J; bases not matched to a gene: 9. The CDR3 is made up of 14 amino acids. The CDR3 spells CASRLQLQGYEQYF. CDR3 coding DNA: TGTGCCAGCAGACTACAGTTACAGGGGTACGAGCAGTACTTC. The full variable domain, rest sourced from reference TRBV28 and TRBJ2-7, is DVKVTQSSRYLVKRTGEKVFLECVQDMDHENMFWYRQDPGLGLRLIYFSYDVKMKEKGDIPEGYSVSREKKERFSLILESASTNQTSMYLCASRLQLQGYEQYFGPGTRLTVT.